One and the same sample provided the 4 T cell receptor beta chains below, sequenced in a study of molecular identifiers for immune sequencing clone quantification. Each CDR3 protein gets one entry after TCRdb re-called the PCR reads with MiXCR. The top ten clones hold about 0.75% of a sample with around 460,000 distinct CDR3 sequences, 25% of them seen once. Input material: naive CD8+ T cells from blood, with Jurkat cell RNA spiked in. Subset: FACS-sorted CD8+CD4-CCR7+CD45RA+ naive T cells. Receptor source: a human donor in good health. Some libraries in this study had Jurkat cell RNA spiked in.

This clonotype was counted at least ten times. For the CDR3, the DNA is TGTGCCAGCACCGACTCTCCGGGGGACAGGGGGAGTACTGAAGCTTTCTTT. Translated: CASTDSPGDRGSTEAFF. V gene TRBV28 combines with J gene TRBJ1-1; 11 nucleotides match TRBD1. Per the germline V gene, CDR1 is MDHEN and CDR2 is SYDVKM. The CDR3 spans 17 residues. V lost 7 bases and J lost 5; bases outside the gene matches: 15. Combining the CDR3 with reference TRBV28 and TRBJ1-1 gives the whole variable domain DVKVTQSSRYLVKRTGEKVFLECVQDMDHENMFWYRQDPGLGLRLIYFSYDVKMKEKGDIPEGYSVSREKKERFSLILESASTNQTSMYLCASTDSPGDRGSTEAFFGQGTRLTVV.

Concerning this clonotype itself: Given a much more abundant clone one base away, this may be a read error. The V and J genes are TRBV4-1 and TRBJ1-1, with D hard to call. V lost 1 base, J lost 4 bases, and 10 bases lay in between. Germline V lookup: CDR1 MGHRA, CDR2 YSYEKL. This CDR3 spans 14 amino acids. CDR3 sequence (DNA): TGCGCCAGCAGCCAAGTGGCCCTGAGCACTGAAGCTTTCTTT. Protein sequence: CASSQVALSTEAFF.

This clonotype appeared a few times. V usage is TRBV5-1 and J usage is TRBJ2-2; D gene uncertain. Germline V gives CDR1 SGHRS, CDR2 YFSETQ. Trimming cost V 0 bases and J 2 bases, with 8 bases left between them. CDR3 length equals 15 residues. The CDR3 spells CASSLEGINTGELFF. Written as DNA, the CDR3 is TGCGCCAGCAGCTTGGAGGGAATCAACACCGGGGAGCTGTTTTTT.

This clonotype came up many times. V is TRBV5-1 and J is TRBJ2-5, with D possibly being TRBD2 (6 bases). CDR3 length: 13 amino acids. The germline V and J ends were trimmed by 4 bases and 3 bases, with 10 bases remaining between them. Germline V CDR1 and CDR2: SGHRS, YFSETQ. CDR3: CASSLWTKETQYF. CDR3 nucleotides: TGCGCCAGCAGCCTATGGACTAAAGAGACCCAGTACTTC.